Listed here are 22 T cell receptor beta chains from one sample, sequenced in a study of blood T cell repertoires in COVID-19. The table came from immunoSEQ multiplex PCR; TCRdb's copy has only in-frame clones and leaves some out. This table has 150,000 or so clones, about three quarters appearing once. Sequencing used peripheral blood. The receptors here all came from a man older than 75 with acute or convalescent COVID-19.

The chain carries TRBV5-4 and TRBJ2-3, with 8 bases that match TRBD2. The CDR3 extends over 14 amino acids. Germline CDR1 and CDR2: SGHNT and YYREEE (reference sequence). V dropped 0 bases and J dropped 7; count of bases not matched to a gene: 4. CDR3 in DNA: TGTGCCAGCAGCTTGGGACTAGCGCGAAATACGCAGTATTTT. The encoded protein is CASSLGLARNTQYF.

The V gene is TRBV6-5, the J gene TRBJ1-1; D ambiguous. The ends were cut back, 7 bases at V and 0 bases at J, with 12 bases in the middle. This CDR3 spans 14 amino acids. Germline V gene sequence: CDR1 MNHEY, CDR2 SVGAGI. CDR3 sequence reads: CASNFRGLNTEAFF. CDR3 DNA: TGTGCCAGCAATTTTAGAGGGTTGAACACTGAAGCTTTCTTT.

V and J are TRBV28 and TRBJ1-1; possible D gene TRBD1, 5 bases. V lost 8 bases and J 6 bases, leaving 10 bases between the germline ends. Germline CDR1 is MDHEN and CDR2 is SYDVKM. There are 11 residues in the CDR3. The chain's CDR3 is CASRGKPEAFF. DNA of the CDR3: TGTGCCAGCCGGGGGAAACCTGAAGCTTTCTTT.

On this clone itself: This CDR3 is also generated by other DNA sequences in the sample. The genes are TRBV3-1 (or the pseudogene TRBV3-2) and TRBJ2-2; TRBD1 is a possible D gene (5 bases). There are 14 residues in the CDR3. The ends were cut back, 0 bases at V and 6 bases at J, with 8 bases in the middle. Germline values: CDR1 LGHDT, CDR2 YNNKEL (reference sequence). CDR3 region: CASSQDQGSGELFF. The CDR3 DNA reads as TGTGCCAGCAGCCAAGATCAGGGATCCGGGGAGCTGTTTTTT.

The gene calls are TRBV5-5 and TRBJ1-5, with D perhaps TRBD1 (6 bases). V shed 0 bases and J shed 8 bases, with 12 bases lying between them. Germline V gene lookup returns CDR1 SGHKS and CDR2 YYEKEE (reference sequence). The CDR3 is made up of 14 amino acids. The CDR3: CASSLVGGAEPQHF. The CDR3 nucleotides are TGTGCCAGCAGCTTGGTGGGGGGGGCTGAGCCCCAGCATTTT.

This clone was seen a few times. The chain is built from TRBV7-9 and TRBJ1-3, with TRBD1 matching over 7 bases. Germline CDR1 SEHNR, CDR2 FQNEAQ (reference sequence). V gave up 1 base and J gave up 0 bases; unmatched junction bases: 3. This CDR3 spans 16 amino acids. The chain's CDR3 is CASSLEQGISGNTIYF. CDR3 nucleotide sequence: TGTGCCAGCAGCTTAGAACAGGGGATCTCTGGAAACACCATATATTTT.

The CDR3 DNA is TGTGCCAGCCGACAGGGGGCTGGAAACACCATATATTTT. It codes for CASRQGAGNTIYF. The rearrangement uses TRBV19 and TRBJ1-3; 9 positions match TRBD1. The J segment lost 2 bases and the V segment lost 9 bases, leaving 2 bases of the junction unmatched. Germline loops: CDR1 LNHDA, CDR2 SQIVND (reference sequence). There are 13 residues in the CDR3. Variable domain in full (rest from reference TRBV19 and TRBJ1-3): DGGITQSPKYLFRKEGQNVTLSCEQNLNHDAMYWYRQDPGQGLRLIYYSQIVNDFQKGDIAEGYSVSREKKESFPLTVTSAQKNPTAFYLCASRQGAGNTIYFGEGSWLTVV.

V and J are TRBV11-3 and TRBJ2-7; 7 bases map to TRBD1. Germline V gives CDR1 SGHNT, CDR2 YENEEA. The J segment lost 2 bases and the V segment lost 7 bases, leaving 2 bases of the junction unmatched. The CDR3 is made up of 12 amino acids. CDR3 coding DNA: TGTGCCAGCACAGGGACAGCCTACGAGCAGTACTTC. Its protein is CASTGTAYEQYF.

There are a few counts of this clone. This chain links TRBV7-8 with TRBJ1-2; 10 nucleotides line up with TRBD1. Trimming cost V 5 bases and J 8 bases; bases outside gene matches: 11. The CDR3 covers 15 residues. CDR1 and CDR2 (germline): SGHVS, FQNEAQ. The CDR3 sequence is CASSRQGALFYGYTF. CDR3 DNA sequence: TGTGCCAGCAGCCGACAGGGGGCCCTTTTTTACGGCTACACCTTC.

The chain combines TRBV7-9 with TRBJ2-3; D is possibly TRBD2 (7 bases). Trimming took off 1 base at V and 2 bases at J, with 19 bases between the two ends. Per the germline V gene, CDR1 is SEHNR and CDR2 is FQNEAQ (reference sequence). The CDR3 is made up of 18 amino acids. The CDR3 loop is CASSLGRLAGALTDTQYF. For the CDR3, the DNA is TGTGCCAGCAGCTTAGGGCGGCTGGCGGGGGCCCTCACAGATACGCAGTATTTT.

The CDR3 region is CASPPVGGLGAPEAFF. CDR3 nucleotide sequence: TGTGCCAGTCCCCCGGTAGGGGGCCTCGGGGCTCCTGAAGCTTTCTTT. The V and J genes are TRBV28 and TRBJ1-1; 7 bases are a match to TRBD1. The CDR3 sequence is 16 residues long. The V and J ends lost 9 bases and 6 bases, in that order; junction bases with no gene match: 19. Germline V gives CDR1 MDHEN, CDR2 SYDVKM.

The chain couples TRBV12-5 to TRBJ2-3; 10 positions match TRBD2. There are 16 residues in the CDR3. Per germline, CDR1 LGHNT and CDR2 FRNRAP. The V and J ends lost 4 bases and 0 bases, in that order; junction bases with no gene match: 4. For the CDR3, the DNA is TGTGCTAGTGGTTCGGGACTAGCGTCAAGCACAGATACGCAGTATTTT. Protein sequence: CASGSGLASSTDTQYF. The full variable domain, completed using reference TRBV12-5 and TRBJ2-3, is DARVTQTPRHKVTEMGQEVTMRCQPILGHNTVFWYRQTMMQGLELLAYFRNRAPLDDSGMPKDRFSAEMPDATLATLKIQPSEPRDSAVYFCASGSGLASSTDTQYFGPGTRLTVL.

This clone was detected ten times or more. The J gene is TRBJ1-2, the V gene TRBV7-2, with 7 nucleotides matching TRBD1. The CDR3 sequence is 15 residues long. V was clipped by 7 bases and J by 7 bases; unmatched bases: 15. Per the germline V gene, CDR1 is SGHTA and CDR2 is FQGNSA. CDR3: CASTLSRRGQSGYTF. The CDR3 DNA reads as TGTGCCAGCACTCTCTCTAGGAGGGGGCAAAGTGGCTACACCTTC.

The chain joins TRBV3-1 (or the pseudogene TRBV3-2) to TRBJ1-2; 8 bases are a match to TRBD1. The germline V gene has CDR1 LGHDT and CDR2 YNNKEL (reference sequence). There are 15 residues in the CDR3. Trimming at V came to 1 base and at J to 1 base, leaving 2 bases not matched to a gene. CDR3 DNA sequence: TGTGCCAGCAGCCAAGGGGACAGGCGTAACTATGGCTACACCTTC. It specifies CASSQGDRRNYGYTF.

The chain couples TRBV5-1 to TRBJ1-4, with 9 nucleotides matching TRBD1. The length of the CDR3 is 14 residues. CDR1 and CDR2 (germline): SGHRS, YFSETQ. The junction had 2 bases not matched to a gene; V was cut back by 0 bases and J by 8 bases. CDR3 bases: TGCGCCAGCAGCTTGGGAGACAGGGGGGAAAAACTGTTTTTT. As protein: CASSLGDRGEKLFF.

This clone came up once. The chain carries TRBV4-2 and TRBJ2-5; 11 bases line up with TRBD2. V dropped 4 bases and J dropped 3; count of bases not matched to a gene: 4. The CDR3 runs 15 residues. Germline loops: CDR1 LGHNA, CDR2 YNFKEQ. For the CDR3, the DNA is TGTGCCAGCAGCCTCTTGACTAGCGGGGAAGAGACCCAGTACTTC. Translated, it gives CASSLLTSGEETQYF.

J is TRBJ2-1 and V is TRBV10-3, with D uncertain. Germline assignment: CDR1 ENHRY and CDR2 SYGVKD. The germline V and J ends were trimmed by 0 bases and 7 bases, with 13 bases remaining between them. The CDR3 loop spans 15 amino acids. The CDR3 is CAISESASRLNEQFF. CDR3 in DNA: TGTGCCATCAGTGAGTCGGCCTCCCGATTAAATGAGCAGTTCTTC.

This chain connects TRBV7-6 to TRBJ1-2; possible D gene TRBD1, 5 bases. This CDR3 is built from 14 residues. V was cut by 1 base and J by 5 bases, with 11 bases left in between. Germline V gives CDR1 SGHVS, CDR2 FNYEAQ. This CDR3 reads CASSLDAGGYGYTF. CDR3 nucleotides: TGTGCCAGCAGCTTAGACGCGGGGGGGTATGGCTACACCTTC.

V usage is TRBV6-5 and J usage is TRBJ2-1, with a possible D match to TRBD1 (7 bases). Trimming pared 3 bases from V and 10 bases from J, leaving 22 bases between. Germline V CDR1 and CDR2: MNHEY, SVGAGI. There are 16 residues in the CDR3. The chain's CDR3 is CASSYSAGGSPWEQFF. The DNA for the CDR3 is TGTGCCAGCAGTTATTCCGCAGGGGGGAGTCCTTGGGAGCAGTTCTTC.

In its sample, this clone was seen many times. CDR3 sequence reads: CASSDSDSYGYTF. The DNA of the CDR3 is TGTGCCAGCAGTGATTCGGACAGCTATGGCTACACCTTC. J is TRBJ1-2 and V is TRBV25-1; D might be TRBD1 (6 bases). V shed 3 bases and J shed 4 bases, with 9 bases lying between them. There are 13 residues in the CDR3. Germline loops: CDR1 MGHDK, CDR2 SYGVNS.

V is TRBV12-3 or TRBV12-4 and J is TRBJ2-2; TRBD2 matches at 7 bases. This CDR3 is built from 13 residues. J gave up 7 bases and V 7 bases, and 6 bases lay outside the gene matches. CDR3 nucleotide sequence: TGTGCCAGCACCAATTCGGGGGGCGGGGAGCTGTTTTTT. Residues: CASTNSGGGELFF.

The chain has TRBV6-6 and TRBJ1-2; maybe TRBD1 (6 bases). Germline-derived CDR1 and CDR2 are MNHNY and SVGAGI (reference sequence). CDR3 length: 16 amino acids. Trimming took off 2 bases at V and 7 bases at J, with 20 bases between the two ends. The CDR3 loop is CASSYPLEAGAGGYTF. The CDR3 coding sequence is TGTGCCAGCAGTTACCCTCTTGAGGCGGGGGCAGGTGGCTACACCTTC.